A single sample gave rise to the 9 T cell receptor beta chains below, sequenced in a study of blood T cell repertoires in COVID-19. Produced via immunoSEQ multiplex PCR; TCRdb's table is partial and in-frame only. Among some 350,000 clones listed, 88% were seen once. The specimen sequenced was peripheral blood. Every receptor here comes from a woman in her 70s with COVID-19, enrolled during active disease.

The V gene is TRBV29-1, the J gene TRBJ1-1; no clear D. In germline, CDR1 is SQVTM, CDR2 ANQGSEA. The CDR3 is 13 amino acids. V gave up 3 bases and J gave up 0 bases, with 8 bases separating them. The CDR3: CSVELTLNTEAFF. CDR3 sequence (DNA): TGCAGCGTTGAGTTGACATTGAACACTGAAGCTTTCTTT.

This clone came up once. The J gene is TRBJ1-3, the V gene TRBV10-3; 12 nucleotides line up with TRBD1. The trim removed 9 bases at V and 1 base at J, leaving 7 bases unmatched. Looked up from germline, CDR1 is ENHRY and CDR2 is SYGVKD. CDR3 length: 16 residues. CDR3 nucleotide sequence: TGTGCCATGGTGGGGGGACAGGGGGCATCTGGAAACACCATATATTTT. Encoded protein: CAMVGGQGASGNTIYF.

The V gene is TRBV6-2 or TRBV6-3, the J gene TRBJ1-2, with D unclear. Germline CDR1 MNHEY, CDR2 SVGEGT. V lost 4 bases and J 8 bases, leaving 14 bases between the germline ends. CDR3 size: 13 residues. The CDR3, as DNA: TGTGCCAGCAGTTTGGAGGGCGCCGGGGGCTACACCTTC. Translated: CASSLEGAGGYTF.

This chain uses TRBV28 with TRBJ2-7, with 9 bases that match TRBD1. Germline V gives CDR1 MDHEN, CDR2 SYDVKM. Trimming took 4 bases from V and 1 from J; bases not matched to a gene: 14. The CDR3 is made up of 18 amino acids. The CDR3 here is CASSSLYEGTGRSYEQYF. CDR3 sequence (DNA): TGTGCCAGCAGTTCACTCTACGAGGGGACAGGGAGGTCCTACGAGCAGTACTTC.

CDR3 protein: CASSLWLADSYNEQFF. CDR3 DNA sequence: TGCGCCAGCAGCTTGTGGCTAGCGGACTCCTACAATGAGCAGTTCTTC. The chain carries TRBV5-1 and TRBJ2-1; TRBD2 matches at 7 bases. The length of the CDR3 is 16 residues. From germline, CDR1 is SGHRS and CDR2 YFSETQ. Losses at the gene ends were 1 base for V and 0 bases for J; bases not matched to a gene: 4.

The chain employs TRBV20-1 and TRBJ2-7; 8 bases agree with TRBD2. Germline CDR1 DFQATT, CDR2 SNEGSKA (reference sequence). Trimming took 3 bases from V and 0 from J; bases not matched to a gene: 4. There are 14 residues in the CDR3. This CDR3 reads CSASVRGGSYEQYF. Here the CDR3 DNA reads TGCAGTGCTAGTGTTCGGGGGGGCTCCTACGAGCAGTACTTC.

The rearrangement joins TRBV4-1 to TRBJ2-5, with D possibly TRBD1 on 6 matching bases. Per germline, CDR1 MGHRA and CDR2 YSYEKL. V shed 3 bases and J shed 5 bases, with 19 bases lying between them. The CDR3 has 16 amino acids. The CDR3 protein is CASSHPTLGARETQYF. In DNA form, the CDR3 reads TGCGCCAGCAGCCACCCCACCTTGGGGGCTAGGGAGACCCAGTACTTC.

The chain links TRBV12-2 to TRBJ1-1; the table's D call TRBD1 went unverified against the DNA. TRBV12-2 counts as a pseudogene. The CDR3 spans 18 residues. The CDR3 spells CASRLVATGGSENTEAFF. The CDR3 DNA sequence: TGTGCAAGTCGCTTAGTGGCGACAGGGGGATCAGAGAACACTGAAGCTTTCTTT.

The gene calls are TRBV28 and TRBJ1-4; TRBD1 aligns across 7 bases. V was pared by 5 bases and J by 8 bases, with 11 bases of the junction left unmatched. This CDR3 spans 15 amino acids. Looked up from germline, CDR1 is MDHEN and CDR2 is SYDVKM. Here the CDR3 reads CASSATGTDREKLFF. The DNA for the CDR3 is TGTGCCAGCAGTGCCACCGGGACAGACCGAGAAAAACTGTTTTTT.